Below are 32 T cell receptor beta chains sequenced from a single sample in a study of T cell responses to AZD1222 COVID-19 vaccine. Sequencing was performed with immunoSEQ multiplex PCR; in TCRdb, only in-frame clones are kept and a portion is missing. This sample has some 90,000 clones, with about 88% found just once. This sample comprised peripheral blood, obtained on day 0 of AZD1222 vaccination. The receptors derive from an adult in good health.

This chain joins TRBV12-5 and TRBJ2-7, with a tentative D call TRBD1 (5 bases). The CDR3 length is 13 residues. V lost 6 bases, J lost 0 bases, and 9 bases lay in between. Germline CDR1 reads LGHNT; CDR2 reads FRNRAP. The CDR3 sequence is CASGLDSSYEQYF. Written as DNA, the CDR3 is TGTGCTAGTGGCCTCGACAGCTCCTACGAGCAGTACTTC. The full variable domain, with the rest looked up from reference TRBV12-5 and TRBJ2-7, is DARVTQTPRHKVTEMGQEVTMRCQPILGHNTVFWYRQTMMQGLELLAYFRNRAPLDDSGMPKDRFSAEMPDATLATLKIQPSEPRDSAVYFCASGLDSSYEQYFGPGTRLTVT.

This clone was counted only a few times. The chain combines TRBV5-4 with TRBJ2-5; 8 bases fit TRBD2. Trimming removed 6 bases from V and 2 bases from J; junction bases left unmatched: 9. Germline values: CDR1 SGHNT, CDR2 YYREEE (reference sequence). This CDR3 has 15 residues. CDR3 amino acids: CASTTGGAEQETQYF. Here the CDR3 DNA reads TGTGCCAGCACAACCGGGGGGGCGGAGCAAGAGACCCAGTACTTC.

This clone occurred once. This rearrangement joins TRBV15 to TRBJ1-4, with 8 nucleotides matching TRBD1. The CDR3 has 14 residues. CDR1 LNHNV and CDR2 YYDKDF come from the germline V gene (reference sequence). Unmatched junction bases numbered 3, after V lost 2 bases and J lost 7 bases. The CDR3 coding sequence is TGTGCCACCAGCAGACAGGGGGCAGGTGAAAAACTGTTTTTT. Amino acid sequence: CATSRQGAGEKLFF.

V gene TRBV4-3 combines with J gene TRBJ2-1; D not certain. The CDR3 runs 16 residues. Germline lookup yields CDR1 LGHNA and CDR2 YSLEER. Trimming pared 0 bases from V and 5 bases from J, leaving 14 bases between. The CDR3, as DNA: TGCGCCAGCAGCCAAGATTTGGTGGCGTCTAACAATGAGCAGTTCTTC. The encoded protein is CASSQDLVASNNEQFF.

The V and J genes are TRBV19 and TRBJ1-2; maybe TRBD1 (6 bases). V was trimmed by 5 bases and J by 6 bases, leaving 16 bases between them. CDR1 is LNHDA, CDR2 SQIVND, per germline (reference sequence). This CDR3 spans 14 amino acids. The CDR3 sequence is CASSLSGARDGYTF. In DNA, the CDR3 is TGTGCCAGTAGTCTGTCGGGGGCGCGTGATGGCTACACCTTC.

The chain has TRBV7-2 and TRBJ1-2; 10 nucleotides agree with TRBD1. Per the germline V gene, CDR1 is SGHTA and CDR2 is FQGNSA. The V and J ends lost 0 bases and 5 bases, in that order; junction bases with no gene match: 9. The CDR3 has 17 residues. DNA of the CDR3: TGTGCCAGCAGCTTAGCGACAGGGGGCTTGGTGGCATATGGCTACACCTTC. Translation: CASSLATGGLVAYGYTF.

The chain joins TRBV2 to TRBJ2-3, with D maybe TRBD1 (5 bases). The ends were cut back, 3 bases at V and 4 bases at J, with 11 bases in the middle. The CDR3 consists of 14 residues. Germline CDR1 reads SNHLY; CDR2 reads FYNNEI. CDR3 residues: CASSDSPGPDTQYF. The CDR3 coding sequence is TGTGCCAGCAGTGATAGTCCAGGGCCAGATACGCAGTATTTT.

This chain links TRBV7-3 with TRBJ2-2; either TRBD1 or TRBD2 may supply D (7 bases each). The germline CDR1 and CDR2 sequences are SGHTA and FQGTGA. The ends were cut back, 9 bases at V and 3 bases at J, with 17 bases in the middle. The CDR3 contains 15 residues. Written as DNA, the CDR3 is TGTGCCAGTCACTCAGGGGGAGGGGACACCGGGGAGCTGTTTTTT. This gives the protein CASHSGGGDTGELFF.

This clone was counted only a few times. V and J are TRBV19 and TRBJ2-1; D may be TRBD2 (6 bases). The CDR3 contains 15 residues. V shed 3 bases and J shed 5 bases, with 14 bases lying between them. Germline lookup yields CDR1 LNHDA and CDR2 SQIVND (reference sequence). In DNA, the CDR3 is TGTGCCAGTAGTATCGCCTGGGGGGTGGACAATGAGCAGTTCTTC. It translates to CASSIAWGVDNEQFF.

This chain uses TRBV30 with TRBJ1-5; D is unresolved. The ends were cut back, 0 bases at V and 0 bases at J, with 15 bases in the middle. The CDR3 has 17 amino acids. Looked up from germline, CDR1 is GTSNPN and CDR2 is SVGIG (reference sequence). The CDR3 region is CAWSVLALPDSNQPQHF. For the CDR3, the DNA is TGTGCCTGGAGTGTACTCGCTCTCCCCGATAGCAATCAGCCCCAGCATTTT.

The chain couples TRBV28 to TRBJ1-2; TRBD1 matches 10 bases. V was clipped by 4 bases and J by 3 bases; unmatched bases: 5. The CDR3 spans 15 residues. CDR1 is MDHEN, CDR2 SYDVKM, per germline. CDR3 bases: TGTGCCAGCAGTTCATTCGGGACAGGGGACTATGGCTACACCTTC. This codes for CASSSFGTGDYGYTF.

The chain carries TRBV4-2 and TRBJ2-2; D is unresolved. Trimming took 1 base from V and 0 from J, leaving 6 bases between them. The CDR3 is made up of 15 amino acids. The germline CDR1 and CDR2 sequences are LGHNA and YNFKEQ. Here the CDR3 reads CASSQVGANTGELFF. The CDR3 nucleotides are TGTGCCAGCAGCCAAGTAGGAGCGAACACCGGGGAGCTGTTTTTT.

The gene calls are TRBV2 and TRBJ1-1, with D tentatively TRBD1 (5 bases). Trimming left V 5 bases short and J 11 bases short, with 18 bases between. The CDR3 sequence is 13 residues long. Germline V gene lookup returns CDR1 SNHLY and CDR2 FYNNEI. For the CDR3, the DNA is TGTGCCAGCAGTTCACAGGAGGGACGGGGGGCTTTCTTT. This sequence encodes CASSSQEGRGAFF.

This clone has just one count. V and J are TRBV19 and TRBJ2-3, with D unresolved. Germline CDR1 and CDR2: LNHDA and SQIVND (reference sequence). This CDR3 region has 11 residues. Trimming took 4 bases from V and 7 from J, leaving 6 bases between them. In nucleotides, the CDR3 is TGTGCCAGTAGTAGGTGGAATACGCAGTATTTT. Protein product: CASSRWNTQYF.

The V gene is TRBV4-1, the J gene TRBJ2-2; tentative D call: TRBD1 (6 bases). CDR3 length equals 16 residues. CDR1 and CDR2 from the germline V gene are MGHRA and YSYEKL. Deletions cut 4 bases from V and 2 bases from J, with 14 bases between. The CDR3 spells CASSRRTGFNTGELFF. CDR3 nucleotide sequence: TGCGCCAGCAGCCGGAGAACAGGGTTCAACACCGGGGAGCTGTTTTTT.

V usage is TRBV4-2 and J usage is TRBJ2-5, with TRBD2 as a possible D gene (7 bases). This CDR3 has 16 residues. Trimming shortened V by 0 bases and J by 0 bases, and 11 bases separated the two germline ends. The germline gives CDR1 LGHNA, CDR2 YNFKEQ. CDR3 sequence reads: CASSQDPGGHQETQYF. In DNA form, the CDR3 reads TGTGCCAGCAGCCAAGATCCGGGGGGCCACCAAGAGACCCAGTACTTC.

V usage is TRBV18 and J usage is TRBJ1-5; 8 bases match TRBD1. V was clipped by 3 bases and J by 7 bases; unmatched bases: 8. This CDR3 is 15 amino acids long. Germline-derived CDR1 and CDR2 are KGHSH and LQKENI. The CDR3 DNA is TGTGCCAGCTCACCCTCGACAGGGGTTATCCAGCCCCAGCATTTT. Amino acids: CASSPSTGVIQPQHF.

Concerning this clone itself: Different DNA sequences within this sample yield the same CDR3. The chain recombines TRBV28 with TRBJ1-2; D remains ambiguous. V was cut by 3 bases and J by 8 bases, with 10 bases left in between. CDR1 and CDR2 from the germline V gene are MDHEN and SYDVKM. CDR3 size: 12 residues. The CDR3, as DNA: TGTGCCAGCAGTTTGGTGACGTACGGCTACACCTTC. This encodes CASSLVTYGYTF.

The rearrangement joins TRBV7-3 to TRBJ2-1, with 8 nucleotides matching TRBD2. Losses at the gene ends were 5 bases for V and 5 bases for J; bases not matched to a gene: 14. Germline CDR1 and CDR2: SGHTA and FQGTGA. CDR3 length: 17 residues. CDR3: CASSRAGSGGANNEQFF. For the CDR3, the DNA is TGTGCCAGCAGCCGTGCCGGGAGCGGGGGAGCAAACAATGAGCAGTTCTTC.

The chain joins TRBV19 to TRBJ1-5; possible D gene TRBD1, 5 bases. The CDR3 runs 15 residues. Looked up from germline, CDR1 is LNHDA and CDR2 is SQIVND (reference sequence). The V end lost 2 bases, the J end lost 1 base, and 9 bases lay between the germline ends. The CDR3 DNA follows: TGTGCCAGTAGTATAACCCGGGGGAGCAATCAGCCCCAGCATTTT. Translating gives CASSITRGSNQPQHF.

The genes are TRBV28 and TRBJ1-2; D gene unclear. Looked up from germline, CDR1 is MDHEN and CDR2 is SYDVKM. V lost 6 bases, J lost 8 bases, and 13 bases lay in between. This CDR3 is built from 12 residues. The CDR3 DNA sequence: TGTGCCAGCAGGTTAAACGGGCGGGGCTACACCTTC. This translates into CASRLNGRGYTF.

The chain uses TRBV19 and TRBJ1-2; tentatively, D is TRBD1 (5 bases). The V gene's germline CDR1 is LNHDA and CDR2 SQIVND (reference sequence). Trimming left V 7 bases short and J 4 bases short, with 16 bases between. The CDR3 covers 14 residues. The CDR3 DNA is TGTGCCAGTAACCCCGACAGTCCGGGCTATGGCTACACCTTC. It translates to CASNPDSPGYGYTF.

The CDR3 spells CASSLGQVEGEAFF. Here the CDR3 DNA reads TGCGCCAGCAGCTTGGGACAGGTTGAGGGTGAAGCTTTCTTT. The V and J genes are TRBV5-1 and TRBJ1-1; D might be TRBD1 (6 bases). Trimming removed 0 bases at V and 7 bases at J, with 13 bases between. CDR1 SGHRS and CDR2 YFSETQ come from the germline V gene. The CDR3 runs to 14 residues.

The chain joins TRBV20-1 to TRBJ1-6; D unresolved. The CDR3 has 10 residues. V lost 7 bases, J lost 7 bases, and 5 bases lay in between. CDR1 is DFQATT, CDR2 SNEGSKA, per germline (reference sequence). The CDR3 DNA reads as TGCAGTGGTCTAAATTCACCCCTCCACTTT. Translating it yields CSGLNSPLHF.

V gene TRBV6-2 or TRBV6-3 combines with J gene TRBJ2-7, with no clear D. The germline V gene has CDR1 MNHEY and CDR2 SVGEGT. CDR3 length equals 14 residues. V dropped 3 bases and J dropped 2 bases, with 11 bases sitting between them. CDR3 DNA sequence: TGTGCCAGCAGTTATAGAACAGTTACCTACGAGCAGTACTTC. The encoded protein is CASSYRTVTYEQYF.

This clone was picked up one time. The chain employs TRBV12-5 and TRBJ2-5; D not certain. Trimming pared 1 base from V and 3 bases from J, leaving 9 bases between. CDR3 length: 14 amino acids. Germline CDR1 LGHNT, CDR2 FRNRAP. Written as DNA, the CDR3 is TGTGCTAGTGGTTTGGGAACAGCCGAAGAGACCCAGTACTTC. Protein product: CASGLGTAEETQYF.

The genes are TRBV5-5 and TRBJ2-5; D possibly corresponds to TRBD2 (6 bases). The CDR3 is 16 residues long. Per the germline V gene, CDR1 is SGHKS and CDR2 is YYEKEE (reference sequence). Trimming pared 1 base from V and 0 bases from J, leaving 13 bases between. The CDR3 DNA sequence: TGTGCCAGCAGCTTGACTAGCAGCGCTTACCAAGAGACCCAGTACTTC. This translates into CASSLTSSAYQETQYF. The entire variable domain, with the rest obtained from reference TRBV5-5 and TRBJ2-5, is as follows: DAGVTQSPTHLIKTRGQQVTLRCSPISGHKSVSWYQQVLGQGPQFIFQYYEKEERGRGNFPDRFSARQFPNYSSELNVNALLLGDSALYLCASSLTSSAYQETQYFGPGTRLLVL.

V usage is TRBV27 and J usage is TRBJ2-7, with TRBD2 matching 12 bases. Losses at the gene ends were 4 bases for V and 4 bases for J; bases not matched to a gene: 2. From germline, CDR1 is MNHEY and CDR2 SMNVEV (reference sequence). This CDR3 has 14 residues. The DNA of the CDR3 is TGTGCCAGCAGTTGGACTAGCGGGAATTACGAGCAGTACTTC. Translating gives CASSWTSGNYEQYF.

The chain employs TRBV2 and TRBJ2-2, with TRBD1 as a possible D gene (5 bases). The length of the CDR3 is 14 residues. The V end lost 4 bases, the J end lost 6 bases, and 12 bases lay between the germline ends. Germline V gene data show CDR1 as SNHLY and CDR2 as FYNNEI. CDR3 region: CASSVPLGAGELFF. The CDR3 DNA follows: TGTGCCAGCAGTGTTCCCCTAGGGGCCGGGGAGCTGTTTTTT.

The chain employs TRBV19 and TRBJ1-3; tentatively, D is TRBD1 (6 bases). The length of the CDR3 is 15 residues. Trimming removed 6 bases at V and 0 bases at J, with 12 bases between. CDR1 is LNHDA, CDR2 SQIVND, per germline (reference sequence). CDR3 sequence (DNA): TGTGCCAGTAGCCCTGACAGGAGCTCTGGAAACACCATATATTTT. Residues: CASSPDRSSGNTIYF.

The chain uses TRBV4-1 and TRBJ2-2, with 9 bases lining up with TRBD1. V gave up 3 bases and J gave up 4 bases; unmatched junction bases: 6. The CDR3 spans 16 residues. CDR1 is MGHRA and CDR2 is YSYEKL in the germline V gene. The CDR3 sequence: CASSQADRGGTGELFF. In nucleotides, the CDR3 is TGCGCCAGCAGCCAGGCGGACAGGGGAGGCACCGGGGAGCTGTTTTTT.

This chain's CDR3 is CASSIPGLAGAGNEQFF. In nucleotides, the CDR3 is TGTGCCAGTAGTATCCCGGGACTAGCGGGAGCAGGCAATGAGCAGTTCTTC. The V call is TRBV19, the J call TRBJ2-1; 14 nucleotides align to TRBD2. Germline assignment: CDR1 LNHDA and CDR2 SQIVND (reference sequence). The CDR3 loop spans 17 amino acids. The junction had 7 bases not matched to a gene; V was cut back by 3 bases and J by 6 bases.